These T cell receptor beta chains were read from a single sample in a study of shared clonotypes between healthy human individuals. The data were produced by immunoSEQ multiplex PCR, yet TCRdb's version contains in-frame clones alone and is incomplete. This sample has some 2.1 million clones, with approximately 94% found just once. The sequencing input was naive CD8+ T cells sorted from blood. These receptors originate from a young man in good health. The CDR3 runs from the conserved cysteine through the conserved F or W. Each record gives: J gene, V gene, clone size, D gene, CDR3 length, CDR3 protein, CDR3 DNA. A D gene is named only where the DNA matches it firmly. Not every row has a clone size; where given, it reads once, few, many or a size class.

>TRBJ1-1|TRBV28|.|.|12
CASSEINTEAFF
TGTGCCAGCAGCGAAATAAACACTGAAGCTTTCTTT
>TRBJ1-3|TRBV13|.|.|14
CASSLGVAADTIYF
TGTGCCAGCAGCTTAGGGGTCGCGGCCGACACCATATATTTT
>TRBJ2-1|TRBV7-2|.|TRBD1|16
CASSYAGTGPYNEQFF
TGTGCCAGCAGCTACGCCGGGACAGGGCCATACAATGAGCAGTTCTTC
>TRBJ2-1|TRBV7-9|.|.|14
CASSLSELPLEQFF
TGTGCCAGCAGCTTATCGGAGCTACCCCTAGAGCAGTTCTTC
>TRBJ2-2|TRBV29-1|.|.|13
CSVLGGASGELFF
TGCAGCGTCCTTGGGGGGGCGTCCGGGGAGCTGTTTTTT
>TRBJ2-5|TRBV6-5|.|TRBD1|14
CASTLGTGGETQYF
TGTGCCAGCACTCTAGGAACAGGGGGAGAGACCCAGTACTTC
>TRBJ1-2|TRBV4-3|once|.|13
CASSQENGDSYTF
TGCGCCAGCAGCCAAGAGAATGGGGATAGCTACACCTTC
>TRBJ2-7|TRBV4-3|.|TRBD1|16
CASSQDRDRGIGEQYF
TGCGCCAGCAGCCAGGACCGGGACAGGGGAATTGGGGAGCAGTACTTC
>TRBJ2-1|TRBV7-9|.|.|13
CASSLPWGNEQFF
TGTGCCAGCAGCTTACCATGGGGGAATGAGCAGTTCTTC
>TRBJ1-1|TRBV2|.|.|13
CASSDPVNTEAFF
TGTGCCAGCAGTGATCCCGTGAACACTGAAGCTTTCTTT